The present TCR beta chain was sequenced within a study of blood T cells in healthy people across ages. The use of a sample-barcoded 5' primer and a J-beta primer mix characterized a second PCR of roughly 7 to 11 cycles. No fewer than 3 million CDR3-containing paired-end reads came from each sample. TCRdb called the 5' RACE reads again in MiXCR, with one record for every CDR3 protein. This sample carries 550,000 to 750,000 distinct CDR3 sequences, roughly 21% of them seen once, and the ten largest clones take roughly 3.7%. There are a few counts of this clonotype. Mismatch with germline at one junction end may stem from a read error. Russia was home to the donors, healthy Caucasian individuals aged about 6 to 90. The CDR3 loop spans 13 amino acids. CDR1 is MNHEY and CDR2 is SVGAGI in the germline V gene.

The sequence was collected from a man in his 70s in good health. This chain uses TRBV6-5 with TRBJ2-5; D might be TRBD1 (6 bases). Sequenced input: blood. CDR3 coding DNA: TGTGCCAGCAGTCGGGGACACATCAATGAGCGGTTCTTC. Its translation: CASSRGHINERFF.